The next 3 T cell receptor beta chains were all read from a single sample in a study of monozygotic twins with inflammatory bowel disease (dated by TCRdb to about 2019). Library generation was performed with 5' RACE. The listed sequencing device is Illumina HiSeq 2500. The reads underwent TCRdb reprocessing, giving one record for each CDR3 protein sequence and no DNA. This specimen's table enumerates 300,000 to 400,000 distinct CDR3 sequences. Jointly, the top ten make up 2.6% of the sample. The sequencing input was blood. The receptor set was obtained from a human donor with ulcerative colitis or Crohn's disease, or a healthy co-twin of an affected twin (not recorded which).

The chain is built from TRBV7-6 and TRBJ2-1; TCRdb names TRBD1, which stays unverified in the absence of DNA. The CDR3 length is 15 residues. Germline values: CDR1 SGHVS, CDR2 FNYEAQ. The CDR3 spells CASSARQGTYNEQFF.

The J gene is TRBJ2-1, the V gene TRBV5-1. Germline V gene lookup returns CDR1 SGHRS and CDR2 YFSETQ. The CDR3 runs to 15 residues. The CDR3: CASSLSSVSVNEQFF. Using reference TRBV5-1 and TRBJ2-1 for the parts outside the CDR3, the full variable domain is KAGVTQTPRYLIKTRGQQVTLSCSPISGHRSVSWYQQTPGQGLQFLFEYFSETQRNKGNFPGRFSGRQFSNSRSEMNVSTLELGDSALYLCASSLSSVSVNEQFFGPGTRLTVL.

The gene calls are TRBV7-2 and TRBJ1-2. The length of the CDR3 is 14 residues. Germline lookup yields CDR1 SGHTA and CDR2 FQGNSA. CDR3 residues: CASILLGGPYGYTF.